The rows below give T cell receptor beta chains drawn from one sample of a study of shared T cell receptors in the human thymus. The data were produced by immunoSEQ multiplex PCR, yet TCRdb's version contains in-frame clones alone and is incomplete. The table lists 650,000 to 950,000 clones, around 85% of them singletons. These same data were also listed under a study on human thymus T cells.

Sequenced material: thymocytes. The source is a girl under three years old with a congenital heart defect. CDR3s include the opening cysteine and the closing phenylalanine or tryptophan. Each record gives: D gene, clone size, V gene, J gene, CDR3 DNA, CDR3 protein. A D gene is named only where the DNA matches it firmly. For some rows the clone size is stated as once, few or many, or as a class when expanded; others skip it.

TRBD1	.	TRBV2	TRBJ2-7	TGTGCCAGCAAAATTTTTTCTAAGCTAAAAGGGGGCCGGCAGTACTTC	CASKIFSKLKGGRQYF
TRBD1	.	TRBV5-1	TRBJ2-7	TGCGCCAGCAGGGCCGGGACAGTGATTTCCTACGAGCAGTACTTC	CASRAGTVISYEQYF
.	.	TRBV12-5	TRBJ1-1	TGTGCTAGTGGGACGAGGGTGAACACTGAAGCTTTCTTT	CASGTRVNTEAFF
TRBD2	.	TRBV5-1	TRBJ2-1	TGCGCCAGCAGCTTGGACAAGACACTCGGGGGGTTGAGCTCCTACAATGAGCAGTTCTTC	CASSLDKTLGGLSSYNEQFF
TRBD2	once	TRBV5-1	TRBJ2-3	TGCGCCAGCAGCTTGCCTAGCGGGGGAAGAATAGATAGCACAGATACGCAGTATTTT	CASSLPSGGRIDSTDTQYF
TRBD1	once	TRBV19	TRBJ1-5	TGTGCCAGTAGTATCTATACAGGGGGTAGCAATCAGCCCCAGCATTTT	CASSIYTGGSNQPQHF
.	.	TRBV5-6	TRBJ1-5	TGTGCCAGCAGCTTCGGCAGGGGCAATCAGCCCCAGCATTTT	CASSFGRGNQPQHF
TRBD1	.	TRBV7-2	TRBJ1-2	TGTGCCAGCAGCTTAAGTATACAGGGGGCGCAGGATGGCTACACCTTC	CASSLSIQGAQDGYTF
.	.	TRBV5-1	TRBJ1-1	TGCGCCAGCAGCTTGGTTCCCGGAGGGATGAACACTGAAGCTTTCTTT	CASSLVPGGMNTEAFF
.	few	TRBV6-5	TRBJ1-1	TGTGCCAGCAGTCCCACAGGGCACACTGAAGCTTTCTTT	CASSPTGHTEAFF
.	.	TRBV28	TRBJ2-7	TGTGCCAGCAGTTCCTACTACAGGGACCTTTTAACCTACGAGCAGTACTTC	CASSSYYRDLLTYEQYF
TRBD1	.	TRBV9	TRBJ2-7	TGTGCCAGCAGCGTAGGGGCAGGGGGTTTCAACGAGCAGTACTTC	CASSVGAGGFNEQYF
TRBD2	.	TRBV6-4	TRBJ2-1	TGTGCCAGCAGTCTCCAACTAGCGGGGGGGCCTCATGAGCAGTTCTTC	CASSLQLAGGPHEQFF
.	few	TRBV12-5	TRBJ2-3	TGTGCTAGTGGTTTGTCACAGGGGGGGAGAGGAGATACGCAGTATTTT	CASGLSQGGRGDTQYF
.	.	TRBV7-6	TRBJ1-1	TGTGCCAGCAGCCTTACTACCGACAGAAACATCATGAACACTGAAGCTTTCTTT	CASSLTTDRNIMNTEAFF
.	once	TRBV5-6	TRBJ1-1	TGTGCCAGCAGCCCCCAGCTTCGACAGAACACTGAAGCTTTCTTT	CASSPQLRQNTEAFF
TRBD2	.	TRBV28	TRBJ2-6	TGTGCCAGCAGTTTATCCGGGGGGAAGGTCCTACCTGGGGCCAACGTCCTGACTTTC	CASSLSGGKVLPGANVLTF
.	.	TRBV7-2	TRBJ2-7	TGTGCCAGCAGCTTAGTTTACAAGCGCCCGGGGAAATACGAGCAGTACTTC	CASSLVYKRPGKYEQYF
.	.	TRBV28	TRBJ1-2	TGTGCCAGCAGCGAACACACGGAGGGGCTCTATGGCTACACCTTC	CASSEHTEGLYGYTF
TRBD1	.	TRBV10-3	TRBJ2-7	TGTGCCATCAGTGACCCCCGCGAGGGGGCATCCCCCTACGAGCAGTACTTC	CAISDPREGASPYEQYF
TRBD2	.	TRBV5-1	TRBJ2-7	TGCGCCAGCAGTCCAAACTCCGAGCGGGGGAGCTCCTACGAGCAGTACTTC	CASSPNSERGSSYEQYF
.	once	TRBV2	TRBJ2-2	TGTGCCAGCAGCGACGGGGACACCGGGGAGCTGTTTTTT	CASSDGDTGELFF
.	few	TRBV21-1	TRBJ1-4	TGTGCCATCGGGGATGACAAGGATGAAAAACTGTTTTTT	CAIGDDKDEKLFF
TRBD1	.	TRBV14	TRBJ1-2	TGTGCCAGCAGCCAAGGGCGGGACAGCTATGGCTACACCTTC	CASSQGRDSYGYTF
TRBD1	.	TRBV4-1	TRBJ1-6	TGCGCCAGCAGCCAACTAGTTGTGGACAGGGGATTTAATTCACCCCTCCACTTT	CASSQLVVDRGFNSPLHF
TRBD1	few	TRBV5-1	TRBJ2-5	TGCGCCAGCACAATGGACAGGGTCTACCAAGAGACCCAGTACTTC	CASTMDRVYQETQYF
TRBD2	.	TRBV27	TRBJ2-3	TGTGCCAGCATTTCCAGCGGGGACACAGATACGCAGTATTTT	CASISSGDTDTQYF
.	.	TRBV18	TRBJ1-1	TGTGCCAGCTCACCACCGAAGCAGTTCGAGGCAGCGGATCTTAGGGAAGCTTTCTTT	CASSPPKQFEAADLREAFF
.	.	TRBV10-3	TRBJ2-7	TGTGCCATCAGTGGTCGGCTAGCCTACGAGCAGTACTTC	CAISGRLAYEQYF
TRBD1	few	TRBV14	TRBJ1-2	TGTGCCAGCAGCCAAGAAGTTCCGGCAGGGGGGTTTGATGGCTACACCTTC	CASSQEVPAGGFDGYTF
.	.	TRBV25-1	TRBJ1-4	TGTGCCAGCAGTTCGGGGGGCGAATCGGTTAGGGAAAAACTGTTTTTT	CASSSGGESVREKLFF
.	few	TRBV29-1	TRBJ1-1	TGCAGCGTTGTACGGGATATCGAGGACGGGGAAGCTTTCTTT	CSVVRDIEDGEAFF
.	.	TRBV6-1	TRBJ1-1	TGTGCCAGCAGCGGCAGGCGTCGCACTGAAGCTTTCTTT	CASSGRRRTEAFF
.	.	TRBV5-1	TRBJ1-4	TGCGCCAGCAGCTTGGTGGCGACGGCTGCACAGGGTCCTAATGAAAAACTGTTTTTT	CASSLVATAAQGPNEKLFF
TRBD1	.	TRBV5-1	TRBJ1-2	TGCGCCAGCAGCTTGACCGACAGGGGACGCCCGGGAGGAGTCGATGGCTACACCTTC	CASSLTDRGRPGGVDGYTF
TRBD1	.	TRBV7-2	TRBJ2-5	TGTGCCAGCAGCTTACCCTTAATTTTAGGACAGGGGGTTGTTGAGACCCAGTACTTC	CASSLPLILGQGVVETQYF
.	.	TRBV9	TRBJ1-1	TGTGCCAGCAGCGTAGTCCCACGGAGGGGCACTGAAGCTTTCTTT	CASSVVPRRGTEAFF
.	.	TRBV2	TRBJ1-3	TGTGCCAGCAGTGAAGCGGACAATCCCGGCAAGTACTGTGGAAACACCATATATTTT	CASSEADNPGKYCGNTIYF
.	.	TRBV28	TRBJ1-1	TGTGCCAGCATCATGGGTGGCAGGAATACTGAAGCTTTCTTT	CASIMGGRNTEAFF
.	.	TRBV7-9	TRBJ2-7	TGTGCCAGCAGCTTAGTATGGCAGGAGCAGTACTTC	CASSLVWQEQYF
.	.	TRBV6-5	TRBJ2-1	TGTGCCAGCAGTGGTAGCAGCTCCTACAATGAGCAGTTCTTC	CASSGSSSYNEQFF